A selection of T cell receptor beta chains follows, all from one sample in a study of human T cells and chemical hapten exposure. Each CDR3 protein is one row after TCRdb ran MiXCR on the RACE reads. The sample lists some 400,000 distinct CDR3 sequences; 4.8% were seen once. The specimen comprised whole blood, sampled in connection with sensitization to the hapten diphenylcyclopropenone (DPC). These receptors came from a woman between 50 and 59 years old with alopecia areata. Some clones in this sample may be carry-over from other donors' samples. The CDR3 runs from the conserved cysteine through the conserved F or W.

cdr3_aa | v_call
CASGGGPGELFF | TRBV6-2/TRBV6-3
CASAAPRAGYTEAFF | TRBV7-2
CATSRASGPGANVLTF | TRBV15
CASSKGTVNSPLHF | TRBV7-9
CASSLFRGSDTQYF | TRBV11-2
CASSVNRGGTEAFF | TRBV12-3/TRBV12-4
CASSQGQPPSGYTF | TRBV3-1
CASSLEGSPSYEQYF | TRBV7-9
CSARGLTAYEQYF | TRBV20-1
CASSSFDRLANYGYTF | TRBV6-5
CASSRGTSGSQTGELFF | TRBV13
CASSRRGRANVLTF | TRBV28
CASSLGNTGPYEQYF | TRBV5-1
CASSLAVTGGRSGELFF | TRBV7-2
CASSQDQSKAQYF | TRBV3-1
CASSLAREQETQYF | TRBV5-4
CAWSGGTRSNNEQFF | TRBV30
CATSDSTLAGEFF | TRBV24-1
CAIRQGGSDYGYTF | TRBV10-3
CASSPPRWGYTF | TRBV18
CASRAEYLNTEAFF | TRBV5-5
CASSFRSLEGYGYTF | TRBV27
CAWRPTGDPEQYF | TRBV30
CASSLLGARYF | TRBV12-3/TRBV12-4
CASSPREGNTEAFF | TRBV12-3/TRBV12-4
CASSLAATLTGQETQYF | TRBV28
CASSRLREVTEAFF | TRBV18
CASSRRGTGGVSEAFF | TRBV6-5
CASSSYGGLSYNEQFF | TRBV7-2
CASSLVGSRQLFF | TRBV7-2
CAISDGGAYEQYF | TRBV10-3
CASRQIHQPNSPLHF | TRBV7-6
CASSQDQGLAGLTDTQYF | TRBV3-1